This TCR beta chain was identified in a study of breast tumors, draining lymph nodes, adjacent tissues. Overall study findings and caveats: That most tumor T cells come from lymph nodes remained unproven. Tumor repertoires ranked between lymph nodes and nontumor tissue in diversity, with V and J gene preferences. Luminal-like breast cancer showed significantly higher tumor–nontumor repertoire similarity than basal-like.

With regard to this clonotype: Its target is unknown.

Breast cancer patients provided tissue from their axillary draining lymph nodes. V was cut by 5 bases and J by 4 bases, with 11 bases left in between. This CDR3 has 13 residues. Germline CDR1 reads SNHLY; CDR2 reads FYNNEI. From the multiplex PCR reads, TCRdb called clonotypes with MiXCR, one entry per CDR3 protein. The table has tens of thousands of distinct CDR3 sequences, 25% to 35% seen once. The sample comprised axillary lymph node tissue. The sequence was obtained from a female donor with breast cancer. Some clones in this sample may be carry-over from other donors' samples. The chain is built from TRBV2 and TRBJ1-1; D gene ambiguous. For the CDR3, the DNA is TGTGCCAGCAGTCCAGCTCTGGGCACTGAAGCTTTCTTT. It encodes CASSPALGTEAFF. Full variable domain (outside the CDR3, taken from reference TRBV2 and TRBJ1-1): EPEVTQTPSHQVTQMGQEVILRCVPISNHLYFYWYRQILGQKVEFLVSFYNNEISEKSEIFDDQFSVERPDGSNFTLKIRSTKLEDSAMYFCASSPALGTEAFFGQGTRLTVV.